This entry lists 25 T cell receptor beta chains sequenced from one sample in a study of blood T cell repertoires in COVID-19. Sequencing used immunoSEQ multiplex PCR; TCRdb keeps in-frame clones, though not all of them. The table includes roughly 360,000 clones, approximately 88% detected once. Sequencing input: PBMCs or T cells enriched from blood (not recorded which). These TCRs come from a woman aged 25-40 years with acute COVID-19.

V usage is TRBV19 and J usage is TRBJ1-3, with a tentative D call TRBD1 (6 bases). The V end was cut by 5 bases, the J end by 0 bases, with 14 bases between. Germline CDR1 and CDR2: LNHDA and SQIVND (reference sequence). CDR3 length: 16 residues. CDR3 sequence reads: CASSWADSFSGNTIYF. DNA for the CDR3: TGTGCCAGTAGTTGGGCGGACAGCTTCTCTGGAAACACCATATATTTT.

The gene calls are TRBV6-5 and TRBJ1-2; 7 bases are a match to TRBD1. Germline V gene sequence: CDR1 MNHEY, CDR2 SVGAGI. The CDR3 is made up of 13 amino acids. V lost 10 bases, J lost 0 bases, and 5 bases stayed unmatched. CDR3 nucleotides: TGTGCCACCTTCGACAGGGCTAACTATGGCTACACCTTC. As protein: CATFDRANYGYTF.

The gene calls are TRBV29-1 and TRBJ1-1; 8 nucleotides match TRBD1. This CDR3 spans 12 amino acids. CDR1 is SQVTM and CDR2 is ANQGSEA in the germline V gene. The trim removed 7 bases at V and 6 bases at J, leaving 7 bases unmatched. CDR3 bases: TGCAGCGCCTGTCAGGGGGCCCCTGAAGCTTTCTTT. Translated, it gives CSACQGAPEAFF.

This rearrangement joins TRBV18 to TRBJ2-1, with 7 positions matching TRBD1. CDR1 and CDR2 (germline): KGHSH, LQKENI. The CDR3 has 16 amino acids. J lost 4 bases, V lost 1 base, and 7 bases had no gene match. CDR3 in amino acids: CASSPQGALAYNEQFF. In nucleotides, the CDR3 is TGTGCCAGCTCACCACAGGGGGCTCTGGCGTACAATGAGCAGTTCTTC.

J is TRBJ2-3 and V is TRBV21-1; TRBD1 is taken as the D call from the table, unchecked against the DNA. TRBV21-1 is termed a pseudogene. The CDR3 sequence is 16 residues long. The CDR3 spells CASSKVGHPSTDTQYF. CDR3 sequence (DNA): TGTGCCAGCAGCAAAGTGGGGCACCCTAGCACAGATACGCAGTATTTT.

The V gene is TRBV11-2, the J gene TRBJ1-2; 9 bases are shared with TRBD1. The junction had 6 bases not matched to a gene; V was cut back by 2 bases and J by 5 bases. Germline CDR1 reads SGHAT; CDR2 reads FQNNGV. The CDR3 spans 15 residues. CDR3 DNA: TGTGCCAGCAGCTTACGTCCGGACAGGGGTTATGGCTACACCTTC. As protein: CASSLRPDRGYGYTF.

The CDR3 loop reads CASTVQFNTEAFF. CDR3 DNA: TGTGCCAGCACTGTCCAGTTTAACACTGAAGCTTTCTTT. V and J are TRBV2 and TRBJ1-1; D is ambiguous. The CDR3 is 13 amino acids. Trimming removed 7 bases at V and 2 bases at J, with 11 bases between. The germline V gene has CDR1 SNHLY and CDR2 FYNNEI.

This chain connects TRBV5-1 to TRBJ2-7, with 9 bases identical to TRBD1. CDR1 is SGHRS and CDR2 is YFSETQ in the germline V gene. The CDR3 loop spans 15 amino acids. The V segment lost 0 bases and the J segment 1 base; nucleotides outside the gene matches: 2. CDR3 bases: TGCGCCAGCAGCTTGGAGACAGGGGGTTCCTACGAGCAGTACTTC. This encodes CASSLETGGSYEQYF.

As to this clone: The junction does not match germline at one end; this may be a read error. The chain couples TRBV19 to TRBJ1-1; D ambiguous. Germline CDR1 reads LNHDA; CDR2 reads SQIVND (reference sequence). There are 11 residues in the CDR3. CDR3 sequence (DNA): TGTGCCAGTAGGATAGGGCCTGAAGCTTTCTTT. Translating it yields CASRIGPEAFF.

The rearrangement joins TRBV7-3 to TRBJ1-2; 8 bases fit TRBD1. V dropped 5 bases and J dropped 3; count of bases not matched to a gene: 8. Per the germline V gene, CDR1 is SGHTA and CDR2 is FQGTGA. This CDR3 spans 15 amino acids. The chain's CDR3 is CASSPYSGGDYGYTF. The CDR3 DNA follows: TGTGCCAGCAGCCCTTACTCAGGGGGCGACTATGGCTACACCTTC.

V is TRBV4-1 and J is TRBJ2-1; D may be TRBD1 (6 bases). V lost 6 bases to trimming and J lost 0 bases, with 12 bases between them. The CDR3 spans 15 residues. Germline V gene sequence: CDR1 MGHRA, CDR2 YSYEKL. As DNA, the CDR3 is TGCGCCAGCAGTCCAGGGGTAAGCTCCTACAATGAGCAGTTCTTC. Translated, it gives CASSPGVSSYNEQFF.

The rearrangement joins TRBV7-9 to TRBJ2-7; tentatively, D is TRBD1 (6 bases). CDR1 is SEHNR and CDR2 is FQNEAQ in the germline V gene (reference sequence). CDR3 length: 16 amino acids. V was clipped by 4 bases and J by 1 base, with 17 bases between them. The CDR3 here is CASSSTNFGTSYEQYF. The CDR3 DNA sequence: TGTGCCAGCAGCTCAACCAACTTCGGGACATCCTACGAGCAGTACTTC.

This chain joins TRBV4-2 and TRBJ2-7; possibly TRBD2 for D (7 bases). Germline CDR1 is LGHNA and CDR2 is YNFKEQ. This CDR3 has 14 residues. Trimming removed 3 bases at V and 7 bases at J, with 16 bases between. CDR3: CASSQAKGGGEQYF. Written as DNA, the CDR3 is TGTGCCAGCAGCCAGGCAAAGGGAGGGGGGGAGCAGTACTTC.

CDR3 region: CASSLWGRESNQPQHF. In DNA, the CDR3 is TGTGCCAGCAGCTTATGGGGGCGCGAAAGCAATCAGCCCCAGCATTTT. V is TRBV7-8 and J is TRBJ1-5; D might be TRBD1 (6 bases). CDR3 length: 16 amino acids. Germline lookup yields CDR1 SGHVS and CDR2 FQNEAQ. V was pared by 2 bases and J by 1 base, with 12 bases between.

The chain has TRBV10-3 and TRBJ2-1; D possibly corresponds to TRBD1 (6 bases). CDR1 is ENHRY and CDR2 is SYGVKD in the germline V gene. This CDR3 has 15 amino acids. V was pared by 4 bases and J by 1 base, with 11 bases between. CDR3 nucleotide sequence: TGTGCCATCAGTGGGAACAGGGAGTCCTACAATGAGCAGTTCTTC. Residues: CAISGNRESYNEQFF.

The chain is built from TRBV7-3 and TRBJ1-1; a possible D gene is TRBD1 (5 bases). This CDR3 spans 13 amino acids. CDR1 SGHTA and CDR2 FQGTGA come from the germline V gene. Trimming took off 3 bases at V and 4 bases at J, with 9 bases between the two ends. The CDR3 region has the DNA TGTGCCAGCAGCTTCGGCAGGGCCACTGAAGCTTTCTTT. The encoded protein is CASSFGRATEAFF.

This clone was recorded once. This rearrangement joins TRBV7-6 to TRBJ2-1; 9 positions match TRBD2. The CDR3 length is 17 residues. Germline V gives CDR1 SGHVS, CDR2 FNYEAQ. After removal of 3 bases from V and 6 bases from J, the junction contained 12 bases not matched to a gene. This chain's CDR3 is CASSFTGWTSAGNEQFF. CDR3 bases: TGTGCCAGCAGCTTTACCGGTTGGACTAGCGCTGGCAATGAGCAGTTCTTC.

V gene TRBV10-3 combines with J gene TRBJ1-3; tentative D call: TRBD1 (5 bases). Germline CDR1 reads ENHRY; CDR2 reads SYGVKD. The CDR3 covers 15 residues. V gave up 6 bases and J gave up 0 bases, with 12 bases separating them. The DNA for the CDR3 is TGTGCCATCAGGGGGGGGGAGAGCTCTGGAAACACCATATATTTT. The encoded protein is CAIRGGESSGNTIYF.

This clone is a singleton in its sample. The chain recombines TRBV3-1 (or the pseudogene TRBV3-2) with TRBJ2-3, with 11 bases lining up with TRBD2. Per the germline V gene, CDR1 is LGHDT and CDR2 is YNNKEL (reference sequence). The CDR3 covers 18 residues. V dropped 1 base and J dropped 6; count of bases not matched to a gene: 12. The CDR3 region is CASSQGRLAGGSKDTQYF. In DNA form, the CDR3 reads TGTGCCAGCAGCCAAGGACGCTTAGCGGGGGGGTCCAAGGATACGCAGTATTTT.

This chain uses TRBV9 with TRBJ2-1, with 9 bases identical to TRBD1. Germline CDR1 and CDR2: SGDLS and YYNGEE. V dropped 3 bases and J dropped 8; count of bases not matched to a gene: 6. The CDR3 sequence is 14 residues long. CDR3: CASSAWDRVDEQFF. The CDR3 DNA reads TGTGCCAGCAGCGCGTGGGACAGGGTGGATGAGCAGTTCTTC.

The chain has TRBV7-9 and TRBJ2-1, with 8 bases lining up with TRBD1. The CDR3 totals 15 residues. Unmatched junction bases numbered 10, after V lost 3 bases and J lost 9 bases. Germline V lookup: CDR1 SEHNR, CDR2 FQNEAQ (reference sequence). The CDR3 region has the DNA TGTGCCAGCAGCTTCGTACCAGACAGGGGAATTGAGCAGTTCTTC. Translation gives CASSFVPDRGIEQFF. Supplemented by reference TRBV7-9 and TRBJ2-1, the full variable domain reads DTGVSQNPRHKITKRGQNVTFRCDPISEHNRLYWYRQTLGQGPEFLTYFQNEAQLEKSRLLSDRFSAERPKGSFSTLEIQRTEQGDSAMYLCASSFVPDRGIEQFFGPGTRLTVL.

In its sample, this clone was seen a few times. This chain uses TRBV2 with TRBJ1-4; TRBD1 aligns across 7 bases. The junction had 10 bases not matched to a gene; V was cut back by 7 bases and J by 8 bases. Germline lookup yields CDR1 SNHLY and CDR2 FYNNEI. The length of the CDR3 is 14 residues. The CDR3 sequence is CASTHRAGGEKLFF. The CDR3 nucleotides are TGTGCCAGCACCCACCGTGCAGGGGGGGAAAAACTGTTTTTT.

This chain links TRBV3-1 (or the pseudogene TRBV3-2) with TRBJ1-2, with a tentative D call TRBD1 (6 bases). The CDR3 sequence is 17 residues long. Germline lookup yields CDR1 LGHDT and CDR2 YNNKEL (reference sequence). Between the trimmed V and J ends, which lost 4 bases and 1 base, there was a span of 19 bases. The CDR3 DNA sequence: TGTGCCAGCAGCCGCCGGGGGGGCAGGGGAGTTAACTATGGCTACACCTTC. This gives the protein CASSRRGGRGVNYGYTF.

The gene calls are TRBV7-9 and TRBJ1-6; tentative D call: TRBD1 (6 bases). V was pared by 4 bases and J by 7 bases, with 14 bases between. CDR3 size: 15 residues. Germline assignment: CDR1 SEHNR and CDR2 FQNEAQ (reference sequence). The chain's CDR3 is CASSSPGTTNSPLHF. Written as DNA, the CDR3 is TGTGCCAGCAGCTCGCCCGGGACAACGAATTCACCCCTCCACTTT. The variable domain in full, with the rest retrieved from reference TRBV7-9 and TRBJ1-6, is DTGVSQNPRHKITKRGQNVTFRCDPISEHNRLYWYRQTLGQGPEFLTYFQNEAQLEKSRLLSDRFSAERPKGSFSTLEIQRTEQGDSAMYLCASSSPGTTNSPLHFGNGTRLTVT.

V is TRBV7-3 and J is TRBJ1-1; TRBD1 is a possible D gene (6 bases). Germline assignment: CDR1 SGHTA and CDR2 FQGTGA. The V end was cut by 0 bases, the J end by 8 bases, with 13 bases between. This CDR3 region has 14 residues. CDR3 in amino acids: CASSLTGRGAEAFF. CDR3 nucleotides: TGTGCCAGCAGCTTAACTGGGCGGGGGGCCGAAGCTTTCTTT.